This TCR beta chain was profiled in a study of brain metastases from non-small cell lung cancer. Libraries were prepared by immunoSEQ multiplex PCR; TCRdb keeps only in-frame clonotypes and omits some of them. Counted here are roughly 2,300 clones, about nine tenths occurring once; the ten biggest clones make up 7.5% to 9%. Material: tumor-adjacent normal tissue. This clonotype originated in a donor at least 40 years old with non-small cell lung cancer.

In DNA form, the CDR3 reads TGTGCCAGCAGCAGAGGGACAGTTGAGCTCGAAGCTTTCTTT. Its protein product is CASSRGTVELEAFF. The chain recombines TRBV5-4 with TRBJ1-1; 7 bases fit TRBD1. The V gene end was trimmed by 4 bases and the J gene end by 8 bases; junction bases not matched to a gene: 11. The CDR3 has 14 residues. Germline-derived CDR1 and CDR2 are SGHNT and YYREEE (reference sequence).